One sample yielded the 24 T cell receptor beta chains listed below, sequenced in a study of T-cell reconstitution after alpha-beta-depleted transplantation in children. Researchers prepared the TCRbeta library using unique molecular identifiers, the study reports. TCRdb itself ran the PCR reads through MiXCR, one entry per CDR3 protein. The sample carries some 500,000 distinct CDR3 sequences, around 18% recorded once. Sequences were derived from PBMCs from the stem cell graft donor, sampled from the stem cell graft. These receptor sequences come from a human donor who donated a stem cell graft to a child with acute lymphoblastic leukemia.

This clonotype was seen at least ten times. The rearrangement joins TRBV4-1 to TRBJ2-4, with D possibly matching TRBD1 (6 bases). Germline V lookup: CDR1 MGHRA, CDR2 YSYEKL. This CDR3 contains 14 residues. The ends were cut back, 5 bases at V and 0 bases at J, with 8 bases in the middle. CDR3 sequence: CASSVQGAKNIQYF. The CDR3 nucleotides are TGCGCCAGCAGCGTACAGGGAGCCAAAAACATTCAGTACTTC.

This clonotype is a singleton in its sample. V gene TRBV18 combines with J gene TRBJ1-2, with unresolved D. Trimming removed 0 bases from V and 2 bases from J, with 13 bases in between. This CDR3 comprises 16 residues. Germline lookup yields CDR1 KGHSH and CDR2 LQKENI. CDR3 residues: CASSPPSSRANYGYTF. CDR3 bases: TGTGCCAGCTCACCACCGAGTAGCAGAGCCAACTATGGCTACACCTTC.

The rearrangement joins TRBV14 to TRBJ2-1, with TRBD2 matching over 8 bases. This CDR3 contains 15 residues. From germline, CDR1 is SGHDN and CDR2 FVKESK. Trimming at V came to 0 bases and at J to 3 bases, leaving 1 base not matched to a gene. Written as DNA, the CDR3 is TGTGCCAGCAGCCAAGATCGGGGGGGCTACAATGAGCAGTTCTTC. Encoded protein: CASSQDRGGYNEQFF.

This clonotype showed up just a few times. The J gene is TRBJ2-7, the V gene TRBV21-1; TRBD1, the D gene given by the table, was not confirmed from the DNA. TRBV21-1 is a known pseudogene. CDR3 length: 12 residues. The CDR3 reads CASETGGYEQYF. CDR3 nucleotide sequence: TGTGCCAGCGAAACAGGGGGCTACGAGCAGTACTTC.

The gene calls are TRBV7-3 and TRBJ2-1, with TRBD2 as a possible D gene (6 bases). From germline, CDR1 is SGHTA and CDR2 FQGTGA. V was trimmed by 6 bases and J by 6 bases, leaving 12 bases between them. The CDR3 length is 13 residues. CDR3 DNA sequence: TGTGCCAGCAGGGAGCGGGCGGGCAATGAGCAGTTCTTC. Encoded protein: CASRERAGNEQFF.

Points on this clonotype: Because the CDR3's place on the DNA is in doubt, the DNA is left out and the CDR3 is given as listed by TCRdb. This chain joins TRBV6-2 or TRBV6-3 and TRBJ1-5; the D call in the table, TRBD1, was not verified against the DNA. The CDR3 comprises 17 residues, both ends counted. Germline V gene sequence: CDR1 MNHEY, CDR2 SVGEGT. The CDR3 region is CASSTSRQGKVRQPQHF.

The chain employs TRBV12-3 or TRBV12-4 and TRBJ2-1, with TRBD1 matching over 10 bases. With V trimmed by 5 bases and J by 9 bases, 10 bases remained unmatched. CDR3 length: 15 amino acids. The CDR3 protein is CASSPTGGNGGEQFF. The CDR3 DNA is TGTGCCAGCAGTCCGACAGGGGGCAATGGCGGTGAGCAGTTCTTC.

About this clonotype itself: At one end the junction does not follow the germline gene, possibly because of a read error. The genes are TRBV5-1 and TRBJ2-1; D is uncertain. Germline CDR1 and CDR2: SGHRS and YFSETQ. The CDR3 consists of 14 residues. CDR3 loop: CASSLFSSYNEHFF. The DNA for the CDR3 is TGCGCCAGCAGCTTGTTTTCTTCTTACAATGAGCATTTCTTC.

This chain joins TRBV5-1 and TRBJ2-2; tentative D call: TRBD1 (6 bases). V lost 9 bases and J lost 4, with 19 bases in between. The CDR3 runs to 15 residues. Per the germline V gene, CDR1 is SGHRS and CDR2 is YFSETQ. The DNA of the CDR3 is TGCGCCACTTCCCCTGGGGGCGCCGGCACCGGGGAGCTGTTTTTT. This codes for CATSPGGAGTGELFF.

This clonotype was counted once. The gene calls are TRBV7-9 and TRBJ1-1; the D is unclear. V was clipped by 5 bases and J by 3 bases, with 10 bases between them. This CDR3 has 13 amino acids. The germline V gene has CDR1 SEHNR and CDR2 FQNEAQ (reference sequence). CDR3 nucleotide sequence: TGTGCCAGCAGCATCAAGGCGGACACTGAAGCTTTCTTT. It encodes CASSIKADTEAFF.

This clonotype was found a few times. For the CDR3, the DNA is TGTGCCAGCAGCACGACGGACATGAACACTGAAGCTTTCTTT. Translating gives CASSTTDMNTEAFF. V gene TRBV7-3 combines with J gene TRBJ1-1, with D perhaps TRBD1 (5 bases). This CDR3 is 14 amino acids long. Trimming took 5 bases from V and 0 from J, leaving 10 bases between them. The germline V gene has CDR1 SGHTA and CDR2 FQGTGA.

This clonotype was recorded many times. The rearrangement joins TRBV7-8 to TRBJ2-1; either TRBD1 or TRBD2 may supply D (6 bases each). The CDR3 is 15 amino acids. V lost 8 bases to trimming and J lost 2 bases, with 16 bases between them. Germline V gives CDR1 SGHVS, CDR2 FQNEAQ. The CDR3 DNA is TGTGCCAGCCGGTTAGGAGGGGGACCCTACAATGAGCAGTTCTTC. This sequence encodes CASRLGGGPYNEQFF. Drawing the rest from reference TRBV7-8 and TRBJ2-1, the complete variable domain is GAGVSQSPRYKVAKRGQDVALRCDPISGHVSLFWYQQALGQGPEFLTYFQNEAQLDKSGLPSDRFFAERPEGSVSTLKIQRTQQEDSAVYLCASRLGGGPYNEQFFGPGTRLTVL.

Only a few counts were recorded for this clonotype. The rearrangement joins TRBV7-9 to TRBJ1-1, with D perhaps TRBD1 (6 bases). V dropped 4 bases and J dropped 0 bases, with 9 bases sitting between them. Germline V gene sequence: CDR1 SEHNR, CDR2 FQNEAQ (reference sequence). The CDR3 covers 14 residues. For the CDR3, the DNA is TGTGCCAGCAGCTCAGGGGCCCTGAACACTGAAGCTTTCTTT. It is translated as CASSSGALNTEAFF.

This clonotype was seen a few times. This chain uses TRBV7-9 with TRBJ2-3; no definite D call. This CDR3 has 11 residues. V was pared by 4 bases and J by 4 bases, with 3 bases between. CDR1 and CDR2 (germline): SEHNR, FQNEAQ (reference sequence). CDR3 protein: CASSSPDTQYF. CDR3 DNA sequence: TGTGCCAGCAGCTCCCCAGATACGCAGTATTTT.

This clonotype was recorded a few times. The V and J genes are TRBV7-9 and TRBJ2-5; TRBD1 matches at 7 bases. V lost 5 bases to trimming and J lost 1 base; unmatched junction nucleotides: 10. Germline-derived CDR1 and CDR2 are SEHNR and FQNEAQ (reference sequence). The CDR3 has 16 amino acids. The CDR3 coding sequence is TGTGCCAGCAGCCCTATCCAGGGGGAGCCCCAAGAGACCCAGTACTTC. The encoded protein is CASSPIQGEPQETQYF.

This clonotype was seen only a few times. V is TRBV18 and J is TRBJ1-1; D call uncertain. This CDR3 is built from 16 residues. Germline assignment: CDR1 KGHSH and CDR2 LQKENI. Trimming pared 3 bases from V and 0 bases from J, leaving 14 bases between. This CDR3 is CASSPNPDGVNTEAFF. The CDR3 DNA is TGTGCCAGCTCACCGAATCCGGACGGCGTGAACACTGAAGCTTTCTTT.

Only a few counts were recorded for this clonotype. The chain uses TRBV20-1 and TRBJ1-1; D remains ambiguous. CDR3 length equals 13 residues. CDR1 and CDR2 (germline): DFQATT, SNEGSKA (reference sequence). Trimming removed 3 bases at V and 8 bases at J, with 16 bases between. DNA of the CDR3: TGCAGTGCTAGGGTCCCAAGGATGTCCGAAGCTTTCTTT. It translates to CSARVPRMSEAFF.

Within the sample, this clonotype is medium-sized. The chain recombines TRBV12-3 or TRBV12-4 with TRBJ2-1; TRBD2 agrees at 7 bases. V was pared by 1 base and J by 7 bases, with 7 bases of the junction left unmatched. The CDR3 sequence is 15 residues long. The DNA of the CDR3 is TGTGCCAGCAGTTTAGAGACTAGCAGGAGTAATGAGCAGTTCTTC. It encodes CASSLETSRSNEQFF.

The chain links TRBV27 to TRBJ1-2; TRBD1 matches at 7 bases. The CDR3 sequence is 17 residues long. The J segment lost 5 bases and the V segment lost 3 bases, leaving 15 bases of the junction unmatched. Germline CDR1 is MNHEY and CDR2 is SMNVEV (reference sequence). For the CDR3, the DNA is TGTGCCAGCAGTTTCGACCCAGACCGGGACAGACCATATGGCTACACCTTC. Amino acid sequence: CASSFDPDRDRPYGYTF.

CDR3 in amino acids: CASSFHRGPRTYEQYF. In DNA form, the CDR3 reads TGTGCCAGCAGCTTTCACAGGGGGCCCCGAACCTACGAGCAGTACTTC. The rearrangement uses TRBV11-2 and TRBJ2-7, with 9 positions matching TRBD1. The CDR3 covers 16 residues. The germline gives CDR1 SGHAT, CDR2 FQNNGV. With V trimmed by 3 bases and J by 2 bases, 8 bases remained unmatched.

The J gene is TRBJ2-5, the V gene TRBV20-1; D call uncertain. Germline CDR1 reads DFQATT; CDR2 reads SNEGSKA (reference sequence). This CDR3 contains 18 residues. Trimming removed 2 bases from V and 3 bases from J, with 25 bases in between. CDR3 in amino acids: CSARPSDRLDNRKETQYF. For the CDR3, the DNA is TGCAGTGCTAGACCCTCAGATCGGCTAGACAATCGTAAAGAGACCCAGTACTTC.

This clonotype has ten or more counts. The chain has TRBV7-9 and TRBJ2-7; D unclear. CDR1 SEHNR and CDR2 FQNEAQ come from the germline V gene (reference sequence). V was cut by 7 bases and J by 3 bases, with 7 bases left in between. The CDR3 covers 11 residues. Written as DNA, the CDR3 is TGTGCCAGCATCTCGGGCTACGAGCAGTACTTC. This sequence encodes CASISGYEQYF.

This clonotype was seen a few times. The rearrangement uses TRBV27 and TRBJ1-1; D ambiguous. V lost 2 bases, J lost 2 bases, and 6 bases lay in between. Germline V gene sequence: CDR1 MNHEY, CDR2 SMNVEV (reference sequence). CDR3 size: 13 residues. The chain's CDR3 is CASSLSTNTEAFF. DNA of the CDR3: TGTGCCAGCAGTTTAAGTACAAACACTGAAGCTTTCTTT.

The rearrangement uses TRBV19 and TRBJ2-2, with 8 bases matching TRBD1. The CDR3 spans 14 residues. Germline trimming cut 6 bases from V and 7 bases from J; bases unmatched to any gene: 7. Germline V gives CDR1 LNHDA, CDR2 SQIVND (reference sequence). The CDR3 spells CASRPQGVGGELFF. The CDR3 DNA reads as TGTGCCAGTAGACCACAGGGGGTCGGCGGGGAGCTGTTTTTT.